This T cell receptor (beta chain) was documented in a study of blood T cell repertoires in COVID-19. Only in-frame clones appear in the TCRdb table, and some are missing; sequencing was by immunoSEQ multiplex PCR. The sample lists a few hundred thousand clones; 85% to 90% were seen once. The germline V gene encodes CDR1 MNHEY and CDR2 SMNVEV (reference sequence). V lost 6 bases and J 4 bases, leaving 7 bases between the germline ends. This CDR3 is 12 amino acids long. Sequencing used peripheral blood. The rearrangement links TRBV27 to TRBJ2-1; tentative D call: TRBD1 (5 bases). The clonotype was recovered from a man between 18 and 29 years old with COVID-19, enrolled during active disease. This CDR3 is CASRGRYNEQFF. The DNA of the CDR3 is TGTGCCAGCAGGGGGCGTTACAATGAGCAGTTCTTC.